The 28 T cell receptor beta chains below were found in one sample sequenced in a study of STAT5B mutations in CD4+ large granular lymphocyte leukemia. Profiled with immunoSEQ multiplex PCR; TCRdb holds only in-frame clones, not every one. The sample contains 30,000 to 40,000 clones, 69% of which appear only once. What was sequenced was CD4+ T cells from blood buffy coats. Every receptor here comes from a human donor in good health.

The chain joins TRBV7-2 to TRBJ2-7, with 10 bases matching TRBD1. Trimming removed 4 bases from V and 4 bases from J; junction bases left unmatched: 10. Germline V gene data show CDR1 as SGHTA and CDR2 as FQGNSA. The CDR3 covers 16 residues. In DNA, the CDR3 is TGTGCCAGCAGCTCGCCCCGGGACAGGGGTAAATACGAGCAGTACTTC. The encoded protein is CASSSPRDRGKYEQYF.

This clone was counted only a few times. The rearrangement uses TRBV6-6 and TRBJ2-7; no definite D call. From germline, CDR1 is MNHNY and CDR2 SVGAGI (reference sequence). This CDR3 spans 14 amino acids. Trimming shortened V by 5 bases and J by 3 bases, and 14 bases separated the two germline ends. CDR3 region: CASSPLRMGYEQYF. The CDR3 coding sequence is TGTGCCAGCAGTCCACTTAGGATGGGCTACGAGCAGTACTTC.

This clone was counted a few times. V gene TRBV5-5 combines with J gene TRBJ2-7; D is perhaps TRBD2 (6 bases). The V gene's germline CDR1 is SGHKS and CDR2 YYEKEE (reference sequence). The V end lost 2 bases, the J end lost 6 bases, and 15 bases lay between the germline ends. The CDR3 has 14 residues. CDR3 DNA sequence: TGTGCCAGCAGCTTTCGCTTGGACGGGAGCGAGCAGTACTTC. Its protein product is CASSFRLDGSEQYF. Combining the CDR3 with reference TRBV5-5 and TRBJ2-7 gives the whole variable domain DAGVTQSPTHLIKTRGQQVTLRCSPISGHKSVSWYQQVLGQGPQFIFQYYEKEERGRGNFPDRFSARQFPNYSSELNVNALLLGDSALYLCASSFRLDGSEQYFGPGTRLTVT.

This clone was picked up one time. A read error may produce the germline difference seen at one junction end. The chain combines TRBV9 with TRBJ2-7; D is possibly TRBD2 (5 bases). This CDR3 contains 13 residues. Germline values: CDR1 SGDLS, CDR2 YYNGEE. CDR3 region: CASSVGKGGEQYF. The CDR3 DNA sequence: TGTGCCAGCAGTGTAGGCAAAGGAGGCGAGCAGTACTTC.

In this sample, this clone turned up once. V gene TRBV10-3 combines with J gene TRBJ1-2; TRBD1 agrees at 10 bases. The CDR3 has 15 amino acids. The trim removed 11 bases at V and 4 bases at J, leaving 13 bases unmatched. Germline V gives CDR1 ENHRY, CDR2 SYGVKD. CDR3 DNA sequence: TGTGCCGTTTTTGAGGGGGACAGGGGCCCCTATGGCTACACCTTC. It yields the protein CAVFEGDRGPYGYTF.

The chain combines TRBV6-6 with TRBJ1-4, with 9 bases matching TRBD1. After removal of 6 bases from V and 4 bases from J, the junction contained 6 bases not matched to a gene. Germline assignment: CDR1 MNHNY and CDR2 SVGAGI (reference sequence). CDR3 size: 15 residues. CDR3 amino acids: CASSHRGQGNEKLFF. The CDR3 DNA reads as TGTGCCAGCAGCCACAGGGGGCAGGGTAATGAAAAACTGTTTTTT.

The V and J genes are TRBV4-1 and TRBJ2-6; D is possibly TRBD1 (5 bases). The CDR3 totals 15 residues. Trimming took 3 bases from V and 4 from J, leaving 10 bases between them. Germline values: CDR1 MGHRA, CDR2 YSYEKL. The CDR3 protein is CASSHRVSGANVLTF. For the CDR3, the DNA is TGCGCCAGCAGCCACAGGGTTTCAGGGGCCAACGTCCTGACTTTC.

The gene calls are TRBV7-9 and TRBJ2-5; a weak D match, TRBD1 (5 bases). CDR1 and CDR2 (germline): SEHNR, FQNEAQ (reference sequence). The V and J ends lost 1 base and 3 bases respectively, with 12 bases between them. The CDR3 consists of 15 residues. CDR3 sequence (DNA): TGTGCCAGCAGCTTAGATTACAGGTCCGAAGAGACCCAGTACTTC. The encoded protein is CASSLDYRSEETQYF.

This clone showed up just once. The V gene is TRBV7-9, the J gene TRBJ2-1; D is ambiguous. CDR3 length: 11 residues. V was pared by 2 bases and J by 7 bases, with 3 bases between. The germline gives CDR1 SEHNR, CDR2 FQNEAQ (reference sequence). The CDR3 is CASSLRNEQFF. The CDR3 nucleotides are TGTGCCAGCAGCTTACGGAATGAGCAGTTCTTC.

The chain links TRBV19 to TRBJ2-6; no firm D call. V lost 6 bases to trimming and J lost 2 bases, with 11 bases between them. CDR3 length equals 15 residues. Germline loops: CDR1 LNHDA, CDR2 SQIVND (reference sequence). The CDR3 bases are TGTGCCAGTAGAACCAGTTCCGCTGGGGCCAACGTCCTGACTTTC. Its translation is CASRTSSAGANVLTF.

This chain uses TRBV18 with TRBJ1-4; no reliable D call. Trimming took 3 bases from V and 5 from J, leaving 10 bases between them. This CDR3 has 14 amino acids. Germline V gives CDR1 KGHSH, CDR2 LQKENI. CDR3 amino acids: CASSPTTSNEKLFF. The CDR3 region has the DNA TGTGCCAGCTCACCTACGACGTCGAATGAAAAACTGTTTTTT. Complete variable domain (other parts from reference TRBV18 and TRBJ1-4): NAGVMQNPRHLVRRRGQEARLRCSPMKGHSHVYWYRQLPEEGLKFMVYLQKENIIDESGMPKERFSAEFPKEGPSILRIQQVVRGDSAAYFCASSPTTSNEKLFFGSGTQLSVL.

This clone occurred a few times. The chain links TRBV18 to TRBJ1-1; TRBD1 might be the D (5 bases). The CDR3 totals 14 residues. V lost 2 bases, J lost 4 bases, and 11 bases lay in between. Germline V lookup: CDR1 KGHSH, CDR2 LQKENI. CDR3 residues: CASSPGAGVTEAFF. In DNA, the CDR3 is TGTGCCAGCTCACCAGGGGCAGGAGTCACTGAAGCTTTCTTT.

This clone was counted a few times. The chain carries TRBV9 and TRBJ2-1; D is unresolved. This CDR3 has 13 residues. Germline V gene sequence: CDR1 SGDLS, CDR2 YYNGEE. V was pared by 0 bases and J by 8 bases, with 9 bases between. The chain's CDR3 is CASSVAPKDEQFF. CDR3 nucleotide sequence: TGTGCCAGCAGCGTAGCTCCCAAGGATGAGCAGTTCTTC. Based on the CDR3 plus reference TRBV9 and TRBJ2-1, the full variable domain is DSGVTQTPKHLITATGQRVTLRCSPRSGDLSVYWYQQSLDQGLQFLIQYYNGEERAKGNILERFSAQQFPDLHSELNLSSLELGDSALYFCASSVAPKDEQFFGPGTRLTVL.

The chain couples TRBV5-6 to TRBJ1-2, with TRBD1 matching over 7 bases. The germline V gene encodes CDR1 SGHDT and CDR2 YYEEEE. With 6 bases clipped from V and 5 bases from J, the junction kept 7 bases outside the gene matches. The CDR3 loop spans 13 amino acids. The CDR3 sequence: CASTRDSLYGYTF. DNA of the CDR3: TGTGCCAGCACCCGGGACAGCTTGTATGGCTACACCTTC.

V and J are TRBV7-8 and TRBJ2-2, with TRBD1 matching over 9 bases. This CDR3 is 17 amino acids long. After removal of 6 bases from V and 3 bases from J, the junction contained 11 bases not matched to a gene. The germline V gene has CDR1 SGHVS and CDR2 FQNEAQ. CDR3 nucleotide sequence: TGTGCCAGCAGGCCGGACAGGGGAAGTTGGGACACCGGGGAGCTGTTTTTT. This codes for CASRPDRGSWDTGELFF.

CDR3 sequence reads: CASSSGQGENEKLFF. The CDR3 nucleotides are TGTGCCAGCAGCTCTGGACAGGGGGAAAATGAAAAACTGTTTTTT. V and J are TRBV7-9 and TRBJ1-4; 10 bases agree with TRBD1. The length of the CDR3 is 15 residues. CDR1 is SEHNR and CDR2 is FQNEAQ in the germline V gene (reference sequence). V gave up 4 bases and J gave up 5 bases; unmatched junction bases: 4.

This clone has just a few counts. J is TRBJ1-1 and V is TRBV9; 7 nucleotides agree with TRBD1. The CDR3 is 14 residues long. Germline trimming cut 4 bases from V and 0 bases from J; bases unmatched to any gene: 3. Germline V CDR1 and CDR2: SGDLS, YYNGEE. The CDR3 coding sequence is TGTGCCAGCAGCCTAGGGGGCATGAACACTGAAGCTTTCTTT. Its translation is CASSLGGMNTEAFF.

The chain carries TRBV7-9 and TRBJ2-7; the D is unclear. Germline values: CDR1 SEHNR, CDR2 FQNEAQ (reference sequence). The length of the CDR3 is 15 residues. Trimming took 3 bases from V and 2 from J, leaving 14 bases between them. This CDR3 is CASSFQANLPYEQYF. The CDR3 coding sequence is TGTGCCAGCAGCTTCCAGGCTAACCTACCCTACGAGCAGTACTTC.

This clone has only one observation. The V gene is TRBV2, the J gene TRBJ2-5; D is possibly TRBD1 or TRBD2 (5 bases each). Per germline, CDR1 SNHLY and CDR2 FYNNEI. V was shortened by 4 bases and J by 9 bases, with 9 bases between the two germline ends. This CDR3 is built from 11 residues. CDR3 in amino acids: CASSGGEAQYF. In nucleotides, the CDR3 is TGTGCCAGCAGTGGAGGGGAAGCCCAGTACTTC.

The rearrangement uses TRBV2 and TRBJ2-5, with D uncertain. V lost 7 bases to trimming and J lost 5 bases, with 14 bases between them. The CDR3 runs to 13 residues. Germline V gives CDR1 SNHLY, CDR2 FYNNEI. The chain's CDR3 is CASTGQSRETQYF. The DNA for the CDR3 is TGTGCCAGCACGGGTCAGTCCAGGGAGACCCAGTACTTC.

V usage is TRBV9 and J usage is TRBJ1-1; tentatively, D is TRBD1 (6 bases). Germline CDR1 and CDR2: SGDLS and YYNGEE. This CDR3 has 14 amino acids. The ends were cut back, 4 bases at V and 1 base at J, with 11 bases in the middle. Written as DNA, the CDR3 is TGTGCCAGCAGCTTCTCAGGGGAGAACACTGAAGCTTTCTTT. Translated: CASSFSGENTEAFF.

The CDR3 DNA reads as TGTGCCAGCAGGGGTCAACAGGGATCCTATAATTCACCCCTCCACTTT. It translates to CASRGQQGSYNSPLHF. The chain combines TRBV6-6 with TRBJ1-6; D is perhaps TRBD1 (6 bases). Germline CDR1 MNHNY, CDR2 SVGAGI (reference sequence). V lost 6 bases to trimming and J lost 1 base, with 13 bases between them. This CDR3 spans 16 amino acids.

The chain is built from TRBV18 and TRBJ2-7; 7 bases line up with TRBD2. The V segment lost 3 bases and the J segment 7 bases; nucleotides outside the gene matches: 6. CDR1 KGHSH and CDR2 LQKENI come from the germline V gene. The CDR3 has 13 residues. CDR3 in amino acids: CASSPGLIHEQYF. In nucleotides, the CDR3 is TGTGCCAGCTCACCGGGACTAATTCATGAGCAGTACTTC.

The chain joins TRBV4-3 to TRBJ1-3, with unresolved D. The CDR3 loop spans 14 amino acids. Germline V CDR1 and CDR2: LGHNA, YSLEER. V lost 0 bases to trimming and J lost 8 bases, with 11 bases between them. CDR3 bases: TGCGCCAGCAGCCAAGAATCTCGGGCGTACACCATATATTTT. Encoded protein: CASSQESRAYTIYF.

The CDR3 reads CASSRSGGDYGYTF. CDR3 DNA sequence: TGCGCCAGCAGTCGCTCAGGGGGCGACTATGGCTACACCTTC. V usage is TRBV4-1 and J usage is TRBJ1-2; TRBD1 agrees at 8 bases. The CDR3 totals 14 residues. The germline V gene has CDR1 MGHRA and CDR2 YSYEKL. Trimming removed 6 bases from V and 3 bases from J; junction bases left unmatched: 6.

The rearrangement links TRBV5-4 to TRBJ1-2; D may be TRBD1 (6 bases). This CDR3 contains 13 residues. Trimming shortened V by 2 bases and J by 2 bases, and 7 bases separated the two germline ends. Germline V gene sequence: CDR1 SGHNT, CDR2 YYREEE (reference sequence). CDR3 DNA: TGTGCCAGCAGCTTACAGGGAAACTATGGCTACACCTTC. It specifies CASSLQGNYGYTF.

The V call is TRBV25-1, the J call TRBJ2-5; the D is unclear. This CDR3 is built from 11 residues. Germline CDR1 reads MGHDK; CDR2 reads SYGVNS. V lost 4 bases, J lost 5 bases, and 5 bases lay in between. As DNA, the CDR3 is TGTGCCAGCAGTGCCTTCGAGACCCAGTACTTC. Translated: CASSAFETQYF. Drawing the rest from reference TRBV25-1 and TRBJ2-5, the complete variable domain is EADIYQTPRYLVIGTGKKITLECSQTMGHDKMYWYQQDPGMELHLIHYSYGVNSTEKGDLSSESTVSRIRTEHFPLTLESARPSHTSQYLCASSAFETQYFGPGTRLLVL.

The gene calls are TRBV7-8 and TRBJ1-6, with D perhaps TRBD1 (5 bases). This CDR3 spans 16 amino acids. CDR1 and CDR2 from the germline V gene are SGHVS and FQNEAQ. The V end lost 1 base, the J end lost 6 bases, and 13 bases lay between the germline ends. In DNA, the CDR3 is TGTGCCAGCAGCTTAGTGGGGGGATTCGCTAATTCACCCCTCCACTTT. Translated, it gives CASSLVGGFANSPLHF.